One and the same sample provided the 30 T cell receptor beta chains below, sequenced in a study of blood T cell repertoires in COVID-19. Assay used: immunoSEQ multiplex PCR; TCRdb lists only in-frame clones, some missing. The sample contains around 210,000 clones, around 85% of which appear only once. Material for sequencing was peripheral blood. The origin of the receptors is a man in his forties or fifties with COVID-19, enrolled during active disease.

The J gene is TRBJ2-1, the V gene TRBV24-1, with TRBD2 as a possible D gene (5 bases). The CDR3 has 15 residues. Trimming removed 6 bases from V and 4 bases from J, with 15 bases in between. Looked up from germline, CDR1 is KGHDR and CDR2 is SFDVKD. The CDR3 sequence is CATSPRRGWYNEQFF. The CDR3 DNA reads as TGTGCCACCAGTCCCCGGAGAGGGTGGTACAATGAGCAGTTCTTC.

The chain uses TRBV7-9 and TRBJ1-2; 7 bases match TRBD1. After removal of 1 base from V and 8 bases from J, the junction contained 7 bases not matched to a gene. This CDR3 is 14 amino acids long. Germline V gives CDR1 SEHNR, CDR2 FQNEAQ (reference sequence). In DNA, the CDR3 is TGTGCCAGCAGCTTAGGCTGGACAGGAAGGGGCTACACCTTC. It is translated as CASSLGWTGRGYTF.

The count of this clone is one. The V gene is TRBV7-6, the J gene TRBJ1-5, with TRBD1 identical over 9 bases. The germline V gene encodes CDR1 SGHVS and CDR2 FNYEAQ. V was pared by 10 bases and J by 2 bases, with 6 bases of the junction left unmatched. This CDR3 is 14 amino acids long. The CDR3 DNA reads as TGTGCCACCTCACAGGGGGCGGGCAATCAGCCCCAGCATTTT. Translating it yields CATSQGAGNQPQHF.

The sample holds many counts of this clone. V is TRBV7-8 and J is TRBJ1-2; TRBD1 agrees at 8 bases. V lost 2 bases and J lost 6; bases outside the gene matches: 17. The CDR3 sequence is 18 residues long. CDR1 is SGHVS, CDR2 FQNEAQ, per germline. The CDR3, as DNA: TGTGCCAGCAGCTTACGAGCCCGGGACAGGTCGGTTGGGGATGGCTACACCTTC. Translation: CASSLRARDRSVGDGYTF.

This clone was seen a few times. This chain joins TRBV3-1 (or the pseudogene TRBV3-2) and TRBJ1-3; D is unresolved. The CDR3 is 15 residues long. Germline V gene lookup returns CDR1 LGHDT and CDR2 YNNKEL (reference sequence). V dropped 7 bases and J dropped 0 bases, with 13 bases sitting between them. The CDR3 nucleotides read TGTGCCAGCACCCAGACACTCCGCTCTGGAAACACCATATATTTT. It yields the protein CASTQTLRSGNTIYF.

Regarding this clone: Within the sample, other DNA sequences also encode this same CDR3. The CDR3 reads CASSQAGNQPQHF. The CDR3 region has the DNA TGTGCCAGCAGCCAAGCGGGAAATCAGCCCCAGCATTTT. The chain has TRBV3-1 (or the pseudogene TRBV3-2) and TRBJ1-5; D not resolved. From germline, CDR1 is LGHDT and CDR2 YNNKEL (reference sequence). Trimming pared 1 base from V and 4 bases from J, leaving 5 bases between. This CDR3 comprises 13 residues.

V is TRBV5-1 and J is TRBJ2-2; TRBD1 might be the D (5 bases). Looked up from germline, CDR1 is SGHRS and CDR2 is YFSETQ. The CDR3 contains 15 residues. V lost 4 bases and J 3 bases, leaving 13 bases between the germline ends. The CDR3 loop reads CASSLTGPYTGELFF. The CDR3 DNA reads as TGCGCCAGCAGCCTCACAGGTCCCTACACCGGGGAGCTGTTTTTT.

The chain links TRBV28 to TRBJ1-6; 8 nucleotides align to TRBD1. The CDR3 consists of 17 residues. Germline trimming cut 6 bases from V and 0 bases from J; bases unmatched to any gene: 7. Germline loops: CDR1 MDHEN, CDR2 SYDVKM. As DNA, the CDR3 is TGTGCCAGCAGAGATCGACAGGGGAGCTCCTATAATTCACCCCTCCACTTT. It yields the protein CASRDRQGSSYNSPLHF.

The chain recombines TRBV28 with TRBJ1-2; D not resolved. Germline-derived CDR1 and CDR2 are MDHEN and SYDVKM. Deletions cut 3 bases from V and 4 bases from J, with 18 bases between. The CDR3 loop spans 16 amino acids. CDR3 in amino acids: CASSFGGREGSYGYTF. The CDR3 nucleotides are TGTGCCAGCAGTTTCGGCGGTCGGGAGGGAAGCTATGGCTACACCTTC.

The V call is TRBV6-5, the J call TRBJ2-7; 10 bases are a match to TRBD2. CDR1 is MNHEY, CDR2 SVGAGI, per germline. CDR3 length: 15 amino acids. The V and J ends lost 0 bases and 2 bases, in that order; junction bases with no gene match: 1. CDR3: CASSYSLAGAYEQYF. The CDR3 bases are TGTGCCAGCAGTTACTCCCTAGCGGGGGCCTACGAGCAGTACTTC.

The chain combines TRBV9 with TRBJ2-3; 8 bases are shared with TRBD2. Germline-derived CDR1 and CDR2 are SGDLS and YYNGEE. CDR3 length: 14 amino acids. With 0 bases clipped from V and 12 bases from J, the junction kept 9 bases outside the gene matches. CDR3 nucleotides: TGTGCCAGCAGCGTAGATGTCGGGACTAGACCCCAGTATTTT. It specifies CASSVDVGTRPQYF.

This clone was picked up a small number of times. This rearrangement joins TRBV27 to TRBJ1-5; D is possibly TRBD1 (6 bases). CDR1 MNHEY and CDR2 SMNVEV come from the germline V gene (reference sequence). The CDR3 spans 15 residues. V was clipped by 3 bases and J by 3 bases, with 12 bases between them. The DNA for the CDR3 is TGTGCCAGCAGTTTGCGGGGGGCCTACAATCAGCCCCAGCATTTT. Its protein product is CASSLRGAYNQPQHF.

This chain links TRBV28 with TRBJ1-4, with D unresolved. From germline, CDR1 is MDHEN and CDR2 SYDVKM. There are 15 residues in the CDR3. Trimming cost V 1 base and J 0 bases, with 6 bases left between them. CDR3 sequence: CASSLLQTTNEKLFF. The CDR3 bases are TGTGCCAGCAGTTTATTACAGACAACTAATGAAAAACTGTTTTTT.

The chain uses TRBV11-2 and TRBJ2-7, with 9 nucleotides matching TRBD1. Germline V gene data show CDR1 as SGHAT and CDR2 as FQNNGV. This CDR3 has 12 amino acids. V was clipped by 7 bases and J by 4 bases; unmatched bases: 2. The CDR3 loop is CASIGQGYEQYF. CDR3 bases: TGTGCCAGCATAGGACAGGGGTACGAGCAGTACTTC.

The rearrangement joins TRBV28 to TRBJ2-7; the D gene is possibly TRBD1 (5 bases). This CDR3 spans 13 amino acids. CDR1 MDHEN and CDR2 SYDVKM come from the germline V gene. Trimming removed 3 bases at V and 3 bases at J, with 9 bases between. CDR3 bases: TGTGCCAGCAGTTTGAACAGGCTCTACGAGCAGTACTTC. This codes for CASSLNRLYEQYF.

CDR3 bases: TGTGCCAGCCGGAGACGGTTCGACACTGAAGCTTTCTTT. It encodes CASRRRFDTEAFF. This rearrangement joins TRBV7-9 to TRBJ1-1; no firm D call. V gave up 8 bases and J gave up 3 bases, with 13 bases separating them. The CDR3 has 13 amino acids. Germline values: CDR1 SEHNR, CDR2 FQNEAQ (reference sequence). The full variable domain, completed using reference TRBV7-9 and TRBJ1-1, is DTGVSQNPRHKITKRGQNVTFRCDPISEHNRLYWYRQTLGQGPEFLTYFQNEAQLEKSRLLSDRFSAERPKGSFSTLEIQRTEQGDSAMYLCASRRRFDTEAFFGQGTRLTVV.

The chain combines TRBV5-1 with TRBJ1-3, with D uncertain. Germline loops: CDR1 SGHRS, CDR2 YFSETQ. The CDR3 contains 14 residues. Trimming took 5 bases from V and 0 from J, leaving 9 bases between them. The DNA for the CDR3 is TGCGCCAGCAGTTCCGGAGACTCTGGAAACACCATATATTTT. Translation: CASSSGDSGNTIYF. Full variable domain (remainder filled in from reference TRBV5-1 and TRBJ1-3): KAGVTQTPRYLIKTRGQQVTLSCSPISGHRSVSWYQQTPGQGLQFLFEYFSETQRNKGNFPGRFSGRQFSNSRSEMNVSTLELGDSALYLCASSSGDSGNTIYFGEGSWLTVV.

This rearrangement joins TRBV4-1 to TRBJ1-5, with 9 bases fitting TRBD1. The CDR3 is 15 residues long. The ends lost 1 base at V and 6 bases at J; junction bases unmatched: 4. Germline CDR1 reads MGHRA; CDR2 reads YSYEKL. CDR3 region: CASSQAGTGSQPQHF. The CDR3 region has the DNA TGCGCCAGCAGCCAAGCCGGGACAGGGAGTCAGCCCCAGCATTTT.

The chain links TRBV28 to TRBJ2-2, with TRBD1 identical over 7 bases. The J segment lost 0 bases and the V segment lost 1 base, leaving 5 bases of the junction unmatched. Looked up from germline, CDR1 is MDHEN and CDR2 is SYDVKM. This CDR3 has 17 amino acids. The CDR3 loop reads CASSLLVQGANTGELFF. Written as DNA, the CDR3 is TGTGCCAGCAGTTTATTAGTCCAGGGGGCGAACACCGGGGAGCTGTTTTTT.

The chain uses TRBV19 and TRBJ2-3; 7 nucleotides align to TRBD2. Germline V gene lookup returns CDR1 LNHDA and CDR2 SQIVND (reference sequence). The CDR3 spans 15 residues. V lost 4 bases and J lost 1; bases outside the gene matches: 5. CDR3 residues: CASSRGAGGTDTQYF. The CDR3, as DNA: TGTGCCAGTAGTAGAGGGGCGGGAGGCACAGATACGCAGTATTTT.

This chain joins TRBV2 and TRBJ2-3, with TRBD2 as a possible D gene (6 bases). From germline, CDR1 is SNHLY and CDR2 FYNNEI. The CDR3 length is 16 residues. V was clipped by 8 bases and J by 6 bases, with 24 bases between them. CDR3 in amino acids: CASGGLGTPMGDTQYF. The CDR3 coding sequence is TGTGCCAGCGGTGGGCTCGGGACTCCGATGGGTGATACGCAGTATTTT.

The V gene is TRBV28, the J gene TRBJ1-2; 7 bases align to TRBD1. The CDR3 has 12 residues. Germline CDR1 and CDR2: MDHEN and SYDVKM. Trimming took 6 bases from V and 8 from J; bases not matched to a gene: 6. Here the CDR3 DNA reads TGTGCCAGCAGGCCGACAGGGTGGGGCTACACCTTC. Amino acid sequence: CASRPTGWGYTF.

The chain links TRBV30 to TRBJ1-4; 7 bases are a match to TRBD1. CDR3 length: 17 residues. Germline assignment: CDR1 GTSNPN and CDR2 SVGIG (reference sequence). Trimming cost V 4 bases and J 3 bases; bases outside gene matches: 14. The CDR3 loop is CAWTLTTGPHSNEKLFF. Written as DNA, the CDR3 is TGTGCCTGGACCCTCACGACAGGGCCTCACTCTAATGAAAAACTGTTTTTT.

The rearrangement links TRBV10-1 to TRBJ2-5, with TRBD1 matching 9 bases. Germline V gene sequence: CDR1 WNHNN, CDR2 SYGVQD (reference sequence). The CDR3 is 14 amino acids. J lost 4 bases, V lost 5 bases, and 5 bases had no gene match. The CDR3: CASSSHRGRETQYF. CDR3 coding DNA: TGCGCCAGCAGTTCCCACAGGGGGCGAGAGACCCAGTACTTC.

V and J are TRBV4-1 and TRBJ2-7; D unclear. CDR3 length equals 17 residues. Trimming left V 1 base short and J 3 bases short, with 19 bases between. CDR1 and CDR2 (germline): MGHRA, YSYEKL. The CDR3 DNA reads as TGCGCCAGCAGCCAAGTGAATGTGGCCGACAAGCTCTACGAGCAGTACTTC. Residues: CASSQVNVADKLYEQYF.

The chain's CDR3 is CASSWRYDDNEQFF. The CDR3 coding sequence is TGTGCCAGCAGCTGGCGGTACGACGACAATGAGCAGTTCTTC. The genes are TRBV11-1 and TRBJ2-1, with D hard to call. V lost 4 bases and J lost 5, with 12 bases in between. The CDR3 length is 14 residues. Germline V lookup: CDR1 SGHAT, CDR2 FQDESV (reference sequence).

The V gene is TRBV27, the J gene TRBJ2-1, with D hard to call. The CDR3 is 15 amino acids. Trimming shortened V by 5 bases and J by 2 bases, and 13 bases separated the two germline ends. The V gene's germline CDR1 is MNHEY and CDR2 SMNVEV (reference sequence). CDR3 amino acids: CASSRPSITYNEQFF. The CDR3 nucleotides are TGTGCCAGCAGTCGCCCTAGTATCACCTACAATGAGCAGTTCTTC.

The chain joins TRBV15 to TRBJ2-6, with 8 bases that match TRBD1. Looked up from germline, CDR1 is LNHNV and CDR2 is YYDKDF (reference sequence). The CDR3 has 16 residues. Trimming took 0 bases from V and 2 from J; bases not matched to a gene: 0. CDR3 DNA sequence: TGTGCCACCAGCAGAGACAGGGGGCCTGGGGCCAACGTCCTGACTTTC. It is translated as CATSRDRGPGANVLTF.

The CDR3 protein is CASSYSAGLGNQPQHF. The CDR3 DNA is TGTGCCAGCAGTTACTCCGCAGGGTTGGGCAATCAGCCCCAGCATTTT. The rearrangement links TRBV6-2 or TRBV6-3 to TRBJ1-5, with D perhaps TRBD1 (5 bases). V dropped 0 bases and J dropped 2 bases, with 11 bases sitting between them. The CDR3 is made up of 16 amino acids. CDR1 and CDR2 (germline): MNHEY, SVGEGT.

J is TRBJ1-2 and V is TRBV4-3; D not resolved. CDR1 LGHNA and CDR2 YSLEER come from the germline V gene. Trimming took 1 base from V and 3 from J, leaving 9 bases between them. This CDR3 has 14 amino acids. CDR3 bases: TGCGCCAGCAGCCAAGTCCCCCAGTACTATGGCTACACCTTC. Its translation: CASSQVPQYYGYTF.